This T cell receptor beta chain was sequenced during a study of radiation and T cells in renal cell carcinoma. Findings of the study overall: In blood, top tumor clones expanded by 2 weeks, shrinking by 4.

This CDR3 region has 16 residues. Germline CDR1 KGHSH, CDR2 LQKENI. V shed 3 bases and J 0 bases; nucleotides not matched to a gene: 3. Time point of the sample: blood 2 weeks post-SBRT. Treatment of the sample: 15 Gy SBRT to primary tumor, nephrectomy 4 weeks later. With respect to this clone: The antigen remains undetermined.

Profiling relied on immunoSEQ multiplex PCR, and the TCRdb table lists in-frame clones only, not all of them. The sample records about 120,000 clones, about four fifths being singletons. This sequence originates from a man aged 45-65 years with renal cell carcinoma. V and J are TRBV18 and TRBJ2-2; 8 bases agree with TRBD1. The sequenced sample was blood, obtained from a patient whose treatment included radiotherapy and nephrectomy. The CDR3 sequence is CASSPRGLPNTGELFF. CDR3 DNA: TGTGCCAGCTCACCCAGGGGGCTCCCGAACACCGGGGAGCTGTTTTTT.